Below, 11 T cell receptor beta chains from the same sample are listed, as sequenced in a study of T cells in Graves' hyperthyroidism and ophthalmopathy. Amplification yielded TCR beta CDR3 regions, with RNA transcripts as the source. The primer set for the first-round RT-PCR of the TCR CDR3 was HTBI. TCRdb ran MiXCR on the multiplex PCR reads and lists one entry per CDR3 protein. The profile covers 270,000 or so distinct CDR3 sequences, with 20% to 30% appearing a single time and about 30% taken by the ten largest. Sample: blood. The receptors were gathered from a man aged 40-55 years with Graves' hyperthyroidism that later progressed to Graves' ophthalmopathy.

There are many counts of this clonotype. The rearrangement links TRBV29-1 to TRBJ1-2, with TRBD1 matching 7 bases. The junction had 4 bases not matched to a gene; V was cut back by 4 bases and J by 5 bases. CDR1 and CDR2 (germline): SQVTM, ANQGSEA. The CDR3 extends over 12 amino acids. CDR3 loop: CSVAGGNYGYTF. The CDR3, as DNA: TGCAGCGTTGCAGGGGGGAATTATGGCTACACCTTC.

In its sample, this clonotype was seen a few times. This chain uses TRBV6-2 or TRBV6-3 with TRBJ1-1, with TRBD1 matching over 7 bases. The germline V gene has CDR1 MNHEY and CDR2 SVGEGT. The CDR3 spans 14 residues. V gave up 0 bases and J gave up 5 bases; unmatched junction bases: 3. DNA for the CDR3: TGTGCCAGCAGTTACTCTCCAGGGGGAACTGAAGCTTTCTTT. It codes for CASSYSPGGTEAFF.

In its sample, this clonotype was seen many times. The rearrangement uses TRBV7-9 and TRBJ1-1; unclear D gene. There are 17 residues in the CDR3. The germline V and J ends were trimmed by 1 base and 1 base, with 16 bases remaining between them. Germline V gene sequence: CDR1 SEHNR, CDR2 FQNEAQ (reference sequence). The DNA of the CDR3 is TGTGCCAGCAGCTTAGGTCCGGACCGGGCGGCGAACACTGAAGCTTTCTTT. Translated: CASSLGPDRAANTEAFF.

This clonotype appeared many times. V is TRBV30 and J is TRBJ2-5, with 9 bases fitting TRBD1. CDR3 length: 13 residues. From germline, CDR1 is GTSNPN and CDR2 SVGIG (reference sequence). V dropped 4 bases and J dropped 7; count of bases not matched to a gene: 7. CDR3 region: CAWTGTGFATQYF. Here the CDR3 DNA reads TGTGCCTGGACCGGGACAGGGTTCGCGACCCAGTACTTC.

This clonotype was found many times. This chain links TRBV28 with TRBJ2-7; unclear D gene. There are 12 residues in the CDR3. Trimming cost V 3 bases and J 4 bases, with 7 bases left between them. Germline CDR1 MDHEN, CDR2 SYDVKM. The CDR3 region has the DNA TGTGCCAGCAGTTTCGCGAGGTACGAGCAGTACTTC. The encoded protein is CASSFARYEQYF.

The chain is built from TRBV30 and TRBJ1-1; possibly TRBD1 for D (5 bases). This CDR3 is built from 13 residues. CDR1 GTSNPN and CDR2 SVGIG come from the germline V gene (reference sequence). The V end was cut by 3 bases, the J end by 4 bases, with 12 bases between. The CDR3 is CAWRGQGGTEAFF. CDR3 in DNA: TGTGCCTGGAGAGGGCAGGGTGGCACTGAAGCTTTCTTT.

This clonotype came up many times. The J gene is TRBJ2-5, the V gene TRBV7-2; D ambiguous. The CDR3 covers 13 residues. Germline V lookup: CDR1 SGHTA, CDR2 FQGNSA. Trimming took 5 bases from V and 4 from J, leaving 11 bases between them. CDR3 in DNA: TGTGCCAGCAGCCCCTGGTACGGAGAGACCCAGTACTTC. As protein: CASSPWYGETQYF.

The table lists this clonotype with many counts. The chain carries TRBV2 and TRBJ2-7; D possibly uses TRBD1 or TRBD2 (5 bases each). The V gene's germline CDR1 is SNHLY and CDR2 FYNNEI. The CDR3 length is 16 residues. V lost 0 bases and J lost 4, with 16 bases in between. The CDR3 DNA reads as TGTGCCAGCAGTGAAGCTTTCGGCAGGGAGAATTACGAGCAGTACTTC. Translated, it gives CASSEAFGRENYEQYF. Variable domain in full (rest from reference TRBV2 and TRBJ2-7): EPEVTQTPSHQVTQMGQEVILRCVPISNHLYFYWYRQILGQKVEFLVSFYNNEISEKSEIFDDQFSVERPDGSNFTLKIRSTKLEDSAMYFCASSEAFGRENYEQYFGPGTRLTVT.

V usage is TRBV6-5 and J usage is TRBJ2-2, with D unresolved. V lost 0 bases and J lost 3, with 11 bases in between. The CDR3 is made up of 16 amino acids. The V gene's germline CDR1 is MNHEY and CDR2 SVGAGI. The CDR3 sequence is CASSYSGWIDTGELFF. The CDR3 nucleotides read TGTGCCAGCAGTTACTCAGGGTGGATCGACACCGGGGAGCTGTTTTTT.

Of note for this clonotype: A read error is possible here, since a much larger clone lies one base away. The V call is TRBV30, the J call TRBJ2-5, with 15 bases identical to TRBD2. The CDR3 sequence is 14 residues long. Germline V gene lookup returns CDR1 GTSNPN and CDR2 SVGIG (reference sequence). The DNA of the CDR3 is TGTGCCTGGGGACTAGCGGGGGGGAAAGAGACCCGGCACTTC. As protein: CAWGLAGGKETRHF. Filled out from reference TRBV30 and TRBJ2-5, the complete variable domain reads SQTIHQWPATLVQPVGSPLSLECTVEGTSNPNLYWYRQAAGRGLQLLFYSVGIGQISSEVPQNLSASRPQDRQFILSSKKLLLSDSGFYLCAWGLAGGKETRHFGPGTRLLVL.

V usage is TRBV18 and J usage is TRBJ2-7, with a weak D call TRBD1 (6 bases). The CDR3 contains 16 residues. CDR1 is KGHSH and CDR2 is LQKENI in the germline V gene. The V and J ends lost 4 bases and 3 bases respectively, with 19 bases between them. The CDR3 DNA is TGTGCCAGCTCACTATCGGTCAGGGGCATCCTCTACGAGCAGTACTTC. It specifies CASSLSVRGILYEQYF.